Listed below are T cell receptor beta chains from one sample, sequenced in a study of blood T cell repertoires in COVID-19. The repertoire was sequenced with immunoSEQ multiplex PCR; TCRdb's copy has only in-frame clones and lacks some. The sample has hundreds of thousands of clones; approximately 88% are singletons. The sample was peripheral blood. The receptor source for this set is a woman aged 45 to 65 with active or convalescent COVID-19. Each CDR3 is given with its conserved first and last residue. A D gene is named only where the DNA matches it firmly. Not all rows give a size; the values are once, few, many and, for expanded clones, a class.

clone_size d_call j_call v_call cdr3_nt cdr3_aa
. TRBD1 TRBJ2-5 TRBV7-9 TGTGCCAGCAGCTCAACAGGGGGCATAGAGACCCAGTACTTC CASSSTGGIETQYF
once TRBD1 TRBJ1-3 TRBV18 TGTGCCAGCTCACAAAACAGGGGTTCGAGCGAAAACACCATATATTTT CASSQNRGSSENTIYF
. TRBD2 TRBJ2-1 TRBV5-1 TGCGCCAGCAGCTTTACTAGCGGGAGAAGAAGTGAGCAGTTCTTC CASSFTSGRRSEQFF
. . TRBJ1-2 TRBV12-3/TRBV12-4 TGTGCCAGCATCGGAAGGGGCAGGGTTGGCTACACCTTC CASIGRGRVGYTF
. . TRBJ1-2 TRBV6-6 TGTGCCAGCAGTTACGATGAGGGACTCTATGGCTACACCTTC CASSYDEGLYGYTF
. TRBD1 TRBJ1-2 TRBV5-1 TGCGCCAGCAGGCCCATCAGGGGGCTTGACTATGGCTACACCTTC CASRPIRGLDYGYTF
. TRBD2 TRBJ2-3 TRBV29-1 TGCAGCGGGCGACTAGCGGGAGGAGATACGCAGTATTTT CSGRLAGGDTQYF
few TRBD2 TRBJ2-7 TRBV28 TGTGCCAGCAGTCCTTCGGGGGGTCCCTACGAGCAGTACTTC CASSPSGGPYEQYF
once . TRBJ1-5 TRBV10-2 TGCGCCAGCAGCAAGGTTCCGATCACATACTCGGGGGATCAGCCCCAGCATTTT CASSKVPITYSGDQPQHF
many TRBD2 TRBJ2-1 TRBV5-4 TGTGCCAGCAGCTTGAAGTTAAGCGGGGCATTGGATGAGCAGTTCTTC CASSLKLSGALDEQFF
. . TRBJ2-7 TRBV2 TGTGCCAGCAGCCCTAACAGGGCCCACGAGCAGTACTTC CASSPNRAHEQYF
. . TRBJ1-6 TRBV5-4 TGTGCCAGCAGCCTCCCCGGGAACTATAATTCACCCCTCCACTTT CASSLPGNYNSPLHF
. . TRBJ2-3 TRBV6-4 TGTGCCAGCAGTGACCGAGAACGGGGTACGCAGTATTTT CASSDRERGTQYF
once . TRBJ1-1 TRBV5-1 TGCGCCAGCAGCTTGCCTGCCTCCGGCACTGAAGCTTTCTTT CASSLPASGTEAFF
. . TRBJ2-3 TRBV29-1 TGCAGCGTTGTCCGGGGAGGGGGGAGCACAGATACGCAGTATTTT CSVVRGGGSTDTQYF
. . TRBJ2-2 TRBV7-3 TGTGCCAGCAGTTCCCAGGGGAACGGGGAGCTGTTTTTT CASSSQGNGELFF
. TRBD1 TRBJ2-2 TRBV4-3 TGCGCCAGCAGCCAACATCCCGGGACAGGGTCGACCGGGGAGCTGTTTTTT CASSQHPGTGSTGELFF
. . TRBJ1-3 TRBV4-2 TGTGCCAGCAGCCAAGTCTCGGGCTCTGGAAACACCATATATTTT CASSQVSGSGNTIYF
. TRBD1 TRBJ2-2 TRBV28 TGTGCCAGCAGTGGGACAGGGCGTTCACGGTTCACCGGGGAGCTGTTTTTT CASSGTGRSRFTGELFF
. . TRBJ1-1 TRBV7-6 TGTGCCAGCACCCTGGGAAGGGGTGGTCGGGAAGCTTTCTTT CASTLGRGGREAFF
. . TRBJ2-1 TRBV27 TGTGCCAGCAGGGGGCCGAGGTGGTCGAATGAGCAGTTCTTC CASRGPRWSNEQFF
. TRBD1 TRBJ1-1 TRBV6-6 TGTGCCAGCAGTTGGGACAGGGTCACTGAAGCTTTCTTT CASSWDRVTEAFF
. TRBD1 TRBJ2-1 TRBV4-1 TGCGCCAGCAGCCAGACAGGGACTGAGCAGTTCTTC CASSQTGTEQFF
. TRBD2 TRBJ2-2 TRBV5-4 TGTGCCAGCAGCTTGGGTCGGACTAGCCCCGGGGAGCTGTTTTTT CASSLGRTSPGELFF
once . TRBJ1-5 TRBV2 TGTGCCAGCAGTCTCCGACATAGCAATCAGCCCCAGCATTTT CASSLRHSNQPQHF
. TRBD1 TRBJ1-2 TRBV6-5 TGTGCCAGCAGTTACTCGAGGACAGGGGTAAACTATGGCTACACCTTC CASSYSRTGVNYGYTF
. . TRBJ2-1 TRBV7-8 TGTGCCAGCAGCGAGGGACTGCCCTCCTACAATGAGCAGTTCTTC CASSEGLPSYNEQFF
. . TRBJ2-2 TRBV28 TGTGCCAGCAGTTTCATCGCAGGGCCCCCCGGGGAGCTGTTTTTT CASSFIAGPPGELFF
. TRBD1 TRBJ1-3 TRBV11-2 TGTGCCAGCAGGTTGACAGGGGCTGGAAACACCATATATTTT CASRLTGAGNTIYF
. . TRBJ1-2 TRBV19 TGTGCCAGTAGTATTGGGGGCAATGGCTACACCTTC CASSIGGNGYTF
. TRBD2 TRBJ2-5 TRBV10-2 TGCGCCAGCAGTGAGTCACGACTAGCGGGGGGCCTCGAGACCCAGTACTTC CASSESRLAGGLETQYF
. . TRBJ2-1 TRBV11-1 TGTGCCAGCAGCTACAGGGTCGATGAGCAGTTCTTC CASSYRVDEQFF
. TRBD1 TRBJ1-3 TRBV7-9 TGTGCCAGCAGCTTAGTAGACAGGGGTGGAAACACCATATATTTT CASSLVDRGGNTIYF
. . TRBJ1-5 TRBV12-5 TGTGCTAGTGGCTCAGGACAGACACAAGAAGAGCCCCAGCATTTT CASGSGQTQEEPQHF
. . TRBJ1-4 TRBV19 TGTGCCAGTAAAGGACAGCTGAATGAAAAACTGTTTTTT CASKGQLNEKLFF
. TRBD2 TRBJ2-7 TRBV28 TGTGCCAGCAGTTTATACACTAGCGGGAGCTCCTACGAGCAGTACTTC CASSLYTSGSSYEQYF
. TRBD2 TRBJ2-1 TRBV11-1 TGTGCCAGCAGCTCACTAGCGGGGGGTTACAATGAGCAGTTCTTC CASSSLAGGYNEQFF
. TRBD2 TRBJ2-3 TRBV11-2 TGTGCCAGCAGCTTAGGGACTAGCGGGGGAATCACAGATACGCAGTATTTT CASSLGTSGGITDTQYF
. TRBD1 TRBJ2-7 TRBV5-4 TGTGCCAGCAGCTCTGGACAGGGCTACGAGCAGTACTTC CASSSGQGYEQYF
once TRBD1 TRBJ1-2 TRBV7-2 TGTGCCAGCAGCTTAGAGGGGGCGACAAACTATGGCTACACCTTC CASSLEGATNYGYTF
. . TRBJ1-1 TRBV18 TGTGCCAGCTCACCACCGGGCTATGAAGCTTTCTTT CASSPPGYEAFF
. . TRBJ1-4 TRBV4-1 TGCGCCAGCAGCCAACTAAACTCGTGGGGGGGGCGAGAAAAACTGTTTTTT CASSQLNSWGGREKLFF
. TRBD1 TRBJ1-1 TRBV6-5 TGTGCCAGCAGGGGGACAGGAGAAGCTTTCTTT CASRGTGEAFF
. . TRBJ1-2 TRBV3-1/TRBV3-2 TGTGCCAGCAGCCAAGCAGGCAGTACTCCTTATGGCTACACCTTC CASSQAGSTPYGYTF
. . TRBJ2-1 TRBV18 TGTGCCAGCTCACCGACGACTGGGTACAATGAGCAGTTCTTC CASSPTTGYNEQFF
few . TRBJ2-1 TRBV25-1 TGTGCCAGCAGTGAATCCCTGGGCTCACACAATGAGCAGTTCTTC CASSESLGSHNEQFF
. TRBD2 TRBJ2-7 TRBV3-1/TRBV3-2 TGTGCCAGCAGCACCCTTAGCGGGAGGGCCAAGGACGAGCAGTACTTC CASSTLSGRAKDEQYF
. . TRBJ2-7 TRBV27 TGTGCCAGCAGTTTCTTCGGGGGCTACGAGCAGTACTTC CASSFFGGYEQYF
. TRBD1 TRBJ1-5 TRBV6-5 TGTGCCAGCAGTTACTCGGGGACAGGGGGCGTACAGCCCCAGCATTTT CASSYSGTGGVQPQHF
once TRBD1 TRBJ2-7 TRBV18 TGTGCCAGCTCACTTGGGACAGGCACCTACGAGCAGTACTTC CASSLGTGTYEQYF
. . TRBJ1-1 TRBV18 TGTGCCAGCTCATACAGGGTTGTGGCCAACACTGAAGCTTTCTTT CASSYRVVANTEAFF
. TRBD1 TRBJ1-5 TRBV7-9 TGTGCCAGCAGCCCATCGACAGGGACGGGCAATCAGCCCCAGCATTTT CASSPSTGTGNQPQHF
. TRBD1 TRBJ1-3 TRBV28 TGTGCCAGCAGTCCTGGACAGGGGACTGGAAACACCATATATTTT CASSPGQGTGNTIYF
. . TRBJ1-4 TRBV18 TGTGCCAGCTCACAGGACCCCGGGGATGCGCAACTGTTTTTT CASSQDPGDAQLFF
. TRBD1 TRBJ2-3 TRBV6-6 TGTGCCAGCAGTTCGGGACAGGAGGTAGATACGCAGTATTTT CASSSGQEVDTQYF
. . TRBJ2-7 TRBV3-1/TRBV3-2 TGTGCCAGCAGCCAATACAGGGCGGCAGCCTACGAGCAGTACTTC CASSQYRAAAYEQYF